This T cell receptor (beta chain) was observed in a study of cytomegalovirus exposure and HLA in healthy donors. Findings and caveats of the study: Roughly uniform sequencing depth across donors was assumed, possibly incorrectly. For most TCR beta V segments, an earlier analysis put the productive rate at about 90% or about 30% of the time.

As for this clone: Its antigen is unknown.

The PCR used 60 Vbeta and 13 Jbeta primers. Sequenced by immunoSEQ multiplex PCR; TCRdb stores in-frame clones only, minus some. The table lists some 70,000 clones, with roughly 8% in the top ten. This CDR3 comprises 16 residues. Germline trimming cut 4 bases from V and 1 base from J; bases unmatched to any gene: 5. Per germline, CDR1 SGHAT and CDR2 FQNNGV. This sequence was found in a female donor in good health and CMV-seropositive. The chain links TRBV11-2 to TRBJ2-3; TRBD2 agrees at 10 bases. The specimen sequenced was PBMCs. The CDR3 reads CASSSKAGGGTDTQYF. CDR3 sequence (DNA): TGTGCCAGCAGCTCTAAAGCGGGGGGGGGCACAGATACGCAGTATTTT.